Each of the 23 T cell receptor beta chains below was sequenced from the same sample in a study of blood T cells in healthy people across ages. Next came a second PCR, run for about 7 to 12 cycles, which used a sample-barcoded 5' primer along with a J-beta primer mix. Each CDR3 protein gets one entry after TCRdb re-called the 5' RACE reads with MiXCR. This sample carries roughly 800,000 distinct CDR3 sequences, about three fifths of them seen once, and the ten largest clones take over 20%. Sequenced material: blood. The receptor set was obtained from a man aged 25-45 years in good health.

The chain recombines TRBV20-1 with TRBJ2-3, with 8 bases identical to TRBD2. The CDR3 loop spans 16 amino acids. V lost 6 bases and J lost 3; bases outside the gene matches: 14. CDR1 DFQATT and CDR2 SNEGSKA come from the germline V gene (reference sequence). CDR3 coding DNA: TGCAGTGCGAATGAACCTTTAGCGGGGCTAACAGATACGCAGTATTTT. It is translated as CSANEPLAGLTDTQYF.

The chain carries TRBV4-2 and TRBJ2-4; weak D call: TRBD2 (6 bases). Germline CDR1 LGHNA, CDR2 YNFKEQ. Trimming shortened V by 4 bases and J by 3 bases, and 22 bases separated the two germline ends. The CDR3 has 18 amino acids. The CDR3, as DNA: TGTGCCAGCAGCCTCGGAGGGTCCCAGCGGCCCGTCAAAAACATTCAGTACTTC. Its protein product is CASSLGGSQRPVKNIQYF.

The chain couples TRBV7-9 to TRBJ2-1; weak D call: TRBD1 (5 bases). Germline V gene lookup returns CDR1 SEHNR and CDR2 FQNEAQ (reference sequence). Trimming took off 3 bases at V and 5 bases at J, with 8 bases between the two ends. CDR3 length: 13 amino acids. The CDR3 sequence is CASSFDRDNEQFF. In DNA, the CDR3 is TGTGCCAGCAGCTTTGACAGAGACAATGAGCAGTTCTTC.

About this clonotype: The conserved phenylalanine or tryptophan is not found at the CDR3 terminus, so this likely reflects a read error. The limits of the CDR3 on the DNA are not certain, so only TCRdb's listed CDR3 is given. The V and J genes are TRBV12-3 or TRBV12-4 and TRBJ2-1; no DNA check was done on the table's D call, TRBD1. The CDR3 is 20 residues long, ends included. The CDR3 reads CASSLGGTGGDFRGGYTFGS.

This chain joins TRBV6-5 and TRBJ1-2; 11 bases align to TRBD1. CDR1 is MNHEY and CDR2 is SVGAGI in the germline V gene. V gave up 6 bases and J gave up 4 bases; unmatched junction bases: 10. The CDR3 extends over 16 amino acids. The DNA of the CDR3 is TGTGCCAGCAGCCCAACGGACAGGGGGCTCAGCTATGGCTACACCTTC. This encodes CASSPTDRGLSYGYTF.

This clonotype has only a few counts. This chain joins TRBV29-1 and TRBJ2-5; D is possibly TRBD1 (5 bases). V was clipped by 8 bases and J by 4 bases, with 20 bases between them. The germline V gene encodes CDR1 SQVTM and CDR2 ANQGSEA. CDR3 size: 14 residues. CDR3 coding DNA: TGCAGCTGCTTGGGCGAGGCAGGGCTAGAGACCCAGTACTTC. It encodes CSCLGEAGLETQYF.

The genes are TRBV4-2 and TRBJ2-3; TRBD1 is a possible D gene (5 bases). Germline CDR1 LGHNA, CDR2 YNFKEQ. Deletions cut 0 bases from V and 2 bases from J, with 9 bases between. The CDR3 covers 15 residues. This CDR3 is CASSQEKGYTDTQYF. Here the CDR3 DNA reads TGTGCCAGCAGCCAAGAGAAGGGGTACACAGATACGCAGTATTTT.

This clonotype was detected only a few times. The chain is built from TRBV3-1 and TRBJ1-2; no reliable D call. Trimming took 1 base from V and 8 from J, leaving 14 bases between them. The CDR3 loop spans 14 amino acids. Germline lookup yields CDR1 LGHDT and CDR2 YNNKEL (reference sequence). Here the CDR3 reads CASSQGHSLRGYTF. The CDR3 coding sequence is TGTGCCAGCAGCCAAGGCCACAGCCTTAGAGGCTACACCTTC.

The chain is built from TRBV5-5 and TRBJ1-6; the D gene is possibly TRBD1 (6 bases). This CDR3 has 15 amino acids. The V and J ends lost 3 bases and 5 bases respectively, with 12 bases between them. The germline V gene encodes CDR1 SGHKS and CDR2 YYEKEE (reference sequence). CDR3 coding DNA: TGTGCCAGCAGCTCAGGGGCCCTCCATAATTCACCCCTCCACTTT. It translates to CASSSGALHNSPLHF.

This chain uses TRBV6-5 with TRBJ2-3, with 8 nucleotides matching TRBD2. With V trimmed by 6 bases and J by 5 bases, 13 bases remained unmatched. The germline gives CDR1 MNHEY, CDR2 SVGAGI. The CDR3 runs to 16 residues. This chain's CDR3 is CASRLSSGYSGDTQYF. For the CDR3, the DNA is TGTGCCAGCAGACTATCTAGCGGGTATTCTGGAGATACGCAGTATTTT.

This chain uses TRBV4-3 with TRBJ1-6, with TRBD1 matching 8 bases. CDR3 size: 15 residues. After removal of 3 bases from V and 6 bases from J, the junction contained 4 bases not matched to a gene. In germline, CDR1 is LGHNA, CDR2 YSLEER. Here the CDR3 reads CASSQDRVLNSPLHF. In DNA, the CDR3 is TGCGCCAGCAGCCAGGACAGGGTCCTTAATTCACCCCTCCACTTT.

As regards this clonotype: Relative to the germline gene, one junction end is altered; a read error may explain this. For the CDR3, the DNA is TGCGCCAGCAGTCCCCCAGGAGGGGCGCATCAGCCCCAGCATTTT. This encodes CASSPPGGAHQPQHF. V usage is TRBV28 and J usage is TRBJ1-5; D perhaps matches TRBD1 (5 bases). The CDR3 runs 15 residues. CDR1 MDHEN and CDR2 SYDVKM come from the germline V gene.

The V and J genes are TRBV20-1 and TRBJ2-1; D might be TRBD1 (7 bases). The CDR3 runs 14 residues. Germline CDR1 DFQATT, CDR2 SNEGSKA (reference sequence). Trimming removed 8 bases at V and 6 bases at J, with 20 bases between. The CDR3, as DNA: TGCAGTCCAGACGCGGGACAGAACACCAATGAGCAGTTCTTC. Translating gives CSPDAGQNTNEQFF.

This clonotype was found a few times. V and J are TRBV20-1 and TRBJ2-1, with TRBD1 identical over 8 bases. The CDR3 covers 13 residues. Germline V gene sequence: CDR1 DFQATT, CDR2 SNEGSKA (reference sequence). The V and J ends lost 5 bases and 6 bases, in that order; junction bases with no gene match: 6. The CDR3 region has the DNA TGCAGTGCTCATACCGGGACAGGCAATGAGCAGTTCTTC. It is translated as CSAHTGTGNEQFF.

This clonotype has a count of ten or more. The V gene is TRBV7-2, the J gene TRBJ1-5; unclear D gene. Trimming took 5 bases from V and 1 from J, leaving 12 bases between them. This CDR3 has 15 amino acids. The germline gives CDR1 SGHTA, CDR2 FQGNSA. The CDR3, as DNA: TGTGCCAGCAGCCCCTATGTCAACAGCAATCAGCCCCAGCATTTT. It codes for CASSPYVNSNQPQHF.

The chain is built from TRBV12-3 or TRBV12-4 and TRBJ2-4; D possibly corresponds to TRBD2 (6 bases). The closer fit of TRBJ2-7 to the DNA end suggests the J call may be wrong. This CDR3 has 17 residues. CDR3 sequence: CASSLGGPSRETYEQYF. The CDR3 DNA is TGTGCCAGCAGTTTGGGAGGACCCAGCAGGGAGACCTACGAGCAGTACTTC.

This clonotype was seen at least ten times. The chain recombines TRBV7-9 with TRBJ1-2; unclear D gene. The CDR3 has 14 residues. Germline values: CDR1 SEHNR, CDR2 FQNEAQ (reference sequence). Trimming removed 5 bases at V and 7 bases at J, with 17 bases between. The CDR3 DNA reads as TGTGCCAGCAGCCTCGAGGTTTTGGGTAGTGGCTACACCTTC. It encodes CASSLEVLGSGYTF. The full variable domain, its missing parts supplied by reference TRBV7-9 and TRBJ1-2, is DTGVSQNPRHKITKRGQNVTFRCDPISEHNRLYWYRQTLGQGPEFLTYFQNEAQLEKSRLLSDRFSAERPKGSFSTLEIQRTEQGDSAMYLCASSLEVLGSGYTFGSGTRLTVV.

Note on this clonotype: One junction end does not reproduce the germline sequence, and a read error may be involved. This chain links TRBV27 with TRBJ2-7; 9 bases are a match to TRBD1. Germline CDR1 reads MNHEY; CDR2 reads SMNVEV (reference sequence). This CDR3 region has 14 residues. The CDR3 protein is CTSSLGTGTHEQYF. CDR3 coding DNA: TGTACCAGCAGTTTGGGGACAGGGACTCACGAGCAGTACTTC.

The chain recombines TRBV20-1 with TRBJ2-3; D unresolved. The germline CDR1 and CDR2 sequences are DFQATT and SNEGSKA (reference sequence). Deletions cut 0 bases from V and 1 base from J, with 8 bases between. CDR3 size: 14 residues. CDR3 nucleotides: TGCAGTGCTAGAGATCCGGTGGGCACAGATACGCAGTATTTT. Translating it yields CSARDPVGTDTQYF.

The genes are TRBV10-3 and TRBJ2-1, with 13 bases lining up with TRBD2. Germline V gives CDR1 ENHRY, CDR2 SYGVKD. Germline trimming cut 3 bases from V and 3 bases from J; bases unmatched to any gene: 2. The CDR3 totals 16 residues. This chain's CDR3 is CAISEGLAGVYNEQFF. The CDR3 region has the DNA TGTGCCATCAGTGAAGGACTAGCGGGGGTCTACAATGAGCAGTTCTTC.

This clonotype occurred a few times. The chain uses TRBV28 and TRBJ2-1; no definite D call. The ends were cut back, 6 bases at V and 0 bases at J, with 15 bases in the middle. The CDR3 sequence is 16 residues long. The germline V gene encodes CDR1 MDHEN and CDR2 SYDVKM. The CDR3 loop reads CASRAPYTSSYNEQFF. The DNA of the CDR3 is TGTGCCAGCAGGGCCCCATATACGAGCTCCTACAATGAGCAGTTCTTC.

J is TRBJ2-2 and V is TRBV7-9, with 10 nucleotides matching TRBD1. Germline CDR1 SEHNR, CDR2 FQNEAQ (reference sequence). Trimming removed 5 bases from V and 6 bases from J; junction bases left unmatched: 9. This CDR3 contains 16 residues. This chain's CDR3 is CASSTPGQGISGELFF. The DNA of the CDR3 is TGTGCCAGCAGCACTCCGGGACAGGGGATTTCCGGGGAGCTGTTTTTT.

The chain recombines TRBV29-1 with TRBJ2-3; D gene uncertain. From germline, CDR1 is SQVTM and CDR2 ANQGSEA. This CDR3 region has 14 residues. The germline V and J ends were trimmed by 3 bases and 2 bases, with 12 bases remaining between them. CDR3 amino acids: CSVDRRLDTDTQYF. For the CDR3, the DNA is TGCAGCGTTGATCGACGGTTAGACACAGATACGCAGTATTTT.